Listed here is a single T cell receptor beta chain. The CDR3 sequence is 17 residues long. V lost 4 bases to trimming and J lost 1 base, with 18 bases between them. Germline V gene data show CDR1 as SNHLY and CDR2 as FYNNEI. This entry is derived from a study of long-term antiretroviral therapy in people with HIV. Across the whole study: When the earliest samples were collected, ART was typically delayed until CD4 counts fell.

The assay used was immunoSEQ (version v3.0), run at survey level. What sequencing targeted per sample was about 40,000-55,000 T-cell genomes. Only in-frame clones appear in the TCRdb table, and some are missing; sequencing was by immunoSEQ multiplex PCR. Of under 15,000 clones listed, about 87% are singletons. The starting material was unsorted PBMCs, obtained 2.1 years after starting antiretroviral therapy. The sequence derives from a middle-aged woman with HIV. J is TRBJ2-3 and V is TRBV2; a possible D gene is TRBD1 (5 bases). CDR3 sequence reads: CASSATENFGGTDTQYF. The DNA of the CDR3 is TGTGCCAGCAGTGCGACAGAAAATTTTGGGGGCACAGATACGCAGTATTTT.